Given below is one TCR beta chain in context. What it binds is unknown. All the people who gave samples were healthy bone marrow donors. The trim removed 1 base at V and 3 bases at J, leaving 10 bases unmatched. Germline CDR1 is SGHTA and CDR2 is FQGNSA. The CDR3 totals 18 residues. The study ran its PCR with 60 Vbeta and 13 Jbeta primers. Libraries were prepared by immunoSEQ multiplex PCR; TCRdb keeps only in-frame clonotypes and omits some of them. The data hold 150,000 to 170,000 clones, with over 70% observed a single time. This sample is drawn from a study of cytomegalovirus exposure and HLA in healthy donors. Study-level information: The study placed about four fifths of its 350 to 450 genotyped donors in the Caucasian-associated ancestry cluster. Study results and caveats: Per a prior analysis, the majority of TCR beta V segments were productive roughly 90% or roughly 30% of the time. CMV serostatus was the sole immune exposure data available.

The source of this sequence is a man aged 30 to 45 in good health and CMV-seronegative. Sequencing was performed on PBMCs. V is TRBV7-2 and J is TRBJ2-3, with 10 bases aligning to TRBD2. Here the CDR3 DNA reads TGTGCCAGCAGCTTAGGTGCGAGCGGGGGGGCTGGGACAGATACGCAGTATTTT. This sequence encodes CASSLGASGGAGTDTQYF.